These 15 T cell receptor beta chains were all obtained from the same sample, sequenced in a study of cytomegalovirus exposure and HLA in healthy donors. The PCR contained 60 Vbeta and 13 Jbeta primers. Profiled with immunoSEQ multiplex PCR; TCRdb holds only in-frame clones, not every one. The profile shows fewer than 110,000 clones, around 75% of them singletons. Sequencing used PBMCs. These receptors were taken from a man over 45 in good health and CMV-seronegative.

The V gene is TRBV5-6, the J gene TRBJ1-6, with D unclear. CDR1 is SGHDT, CDR2 YYEEEE, per germline. Trimming cost V 0 bases and J 2 bases, with 6 bases left between them. The CDR3 sequence is 15 residues long. The CDR3 DNA is TGTGCCAGCAGCTTGGGTAGCACCTATAATTCACCCCTCCACTTT. Encoded protein: CASSLGSTYNSPLHF.

The rearrangement uses TRBV9 and TRBJ2-2; D is undetermined. V lost 4 bases and J 1 base, leaving 5 bases between the germline ends. This CDR3 comprises 13 residues. CDR1 and CDR2 from the germline V gene are SGDLS and YYNGEE. The CDR3: CASSPMNTGELFF. The CDR3 DNA follows: TGTGCCAGCAGCCCTATGAACACCGGGGAGCTGTTTTTT. The full variable domain, completed using reference TRBV9 and TRBJ2-2, is DSGVTQTPKHLITATGQRVTLRCSPRSGDLSVYWYQQSLDQGLQFLIQYYNGEERAKGNILERFSAQQFPDLHSELNLSSLELGDSALYFCASSPMNTGELFFGEGSRLTVL.

The V call is TRBV7-2, the J call TRBJ2-2; D perhaps matches TRBD1 (6 bases). The CDR3 consists of 15 residues. The V gene lost 5 bases and the J gene lost 2 bases, with 12 bases spanning the gap. Germline CDR1 and CDR2: SGHTA and FQGNSA. CDR3 in amino acids: CASSLGQFNTGELFF. DNA for the CDR3: TGTGCCAGCAGCCTGGGACAATTTAACACCGGGGAGCTGTTTTTT.

The chain employs TRBV19 and TRBJ1-3, with a weak D call TRBD1 (5 bases). Germline CDR1 reads LNHDA; CDR2 reads SQIVND (reference sequence). The CDR3 has 14 amino acids. Trimming took 5 bases from V and 0 from J, leaving 8 bases between them. In nucleotides, the CDR3 is TGTGCCAGTAGTCCGACAGTCTCTGGAAACACCATATATTTT. It specifies CASSPTVSGNTIYF.

The chain uses TRBV27 and TRBJ2-4; a weak D match, TRBD1 (6 bases). The V end lost 6 bases, the J end lost 0 bases, and 18 bases lay between the germline ends. CDR1 is MNHEY and CDR2 is SMNVEV in the germline V gene (reference sequence). The CDR3 is 17 residues long. CDR3 sequence reads: CASRSAGAALAKNIQYF. CDR3 in DNA: TGTGCCAGCAGGTCGGCAGGGGCCGCACTAGCCAAAAACATTCAGTACTTC.

The chain is built from TRBV11-3 and TRBJ2-1; tentative D call: TRBD2 (5 bases). Trimming left V 5 bases short and J 3 bases short, with 8 bases between. CDR1 and CDR2 from the germline V gene are SGHNT and YENEEA. CDR3 size: 13 residues. The CDR3 region is CASSRGFYNEQFF. In nucleotides, the CDR3 is TGTGCCAGCAGCCGAGGGTTCTACAATGAGCAGTTCTTC.

Comment on this clone: One end of the junction does not line up with germline, which may come from a read error. Other DNA sequences of this sample code for an identical CDR3. The chain joins TRBV7-8 to TRBJ1-1; possibly TRBD1 for D (5 bases). Per germline, CDR1 SGHVS and CDR2 FQNEAQ. The CDR3 is made up of 14 amino acids. CDR3 bases: TGTGCCAGCGGCTTAACACGACAGTACACTGAAGCTTTCTTT. This sequence encodes CASGLTRQYTEAFF.

The rearrangement joins TRBV27 to TRBJ2-3, with a tentative D call TRBD1 (6 bases). The CDR3 spans 13 residues. Trimming left V 6 bases short and J 2 bases short, with 9 bases between. Germline CDR1 is MNHEY and CDR2 is SMNVEV (reference sequence). This CDR3 reads CASRGALTDTQYF. CDR3 nucleotide sequence: TGTGCCAGCAGGGGGGCCCTCACAGATACGCAGTATTTT.

The J gene is TRBJ2-7, the V gene TRBV5-1; 14 bases line up with TRBD2. Trimming took 2 bases from V and 6 from J; bases not matched to a gene: 1. This CDR3 has 14 residues. Germline values: CDR1 SGHRS, CDR2 YFSETQ. CDR3 DNA: TGCGCCAGCAGCTTCGGACTAGCGGGAGGCGAGCAGTACTTC. Translation: CASSFGLAGGEQYF.

V and J are TRBV6-6 and TRBJ1-1; a weak D match, TRBD1 (6 bases). There are 14 residues in the CDR3. Per germline, CDR1 MNHNY and CDR2 SVGAGI (reference sequence). V lost 6 bases and J lost 8, with 19 bases in between. The CDR3 here is CASSLEQGALEAFF. The CDR3 bases are TGTGCCAGCAGCTTAGAACAGGGTGCACTGGAAGCTTTCTTT.

The CDR3 sequence is CASSLGGWEQFF. The CDR3 DNA reads as TGTGCCAGCAGCTTAGGCGGTTGGGAGCAGTTCTTC. The chain has TRBV11-2 and TRBJ2-1; no definite D call. V lost 1 base and J 10 bases, leaving 8 bases between the germline ends. Germline loops: CDR1 SGHAT, CDR2 FQNNGV. The CDR3 is made up of 12 amino acids.

The rearrangement uses TRBV29-1 and TRBJ2-3, with a tentative D call TRBD1 (6 bases). V was trimmed by 8 bases and J by 0 bases, leaving 15 bases between them. Germline lookup yields CDR1 SQVTM and CDR2 ANQGSEA. The CDR3 has 14 residues. The chain's CDR3 is CSTRGFTSTDTQYF. The CDR3 DNA sequence: TGCAGCACCAGGGGCTTTACTAGCACAGATACGCAGTATTTT.

The V and J genes are TRBV2 and TRBJ2-3; a weak D match, TRBD2 (5 bases). The V gene's germline CDR1 is SNHLY and CDR2 FYNNEI. The CDR3 is 14 residues long. With 7 bases removed from V and 2 bases from J, the gap between germline ends came to 13 bases. Written as DNA, the CDR3 is TGTGCCAGCACAGCGGTCAGAGTCACAGATACGCAGTATTTT. Translation gives CASTAVRVTDTQYF.

V is TRBV5-1 and J is TRBJ1-4; 11 bases are shared with TRBD1. Looked up from germline, CDR1 is SGHRS and CDR2 is YFSETQ. This CDR3 region has 13 residues. Germline trimming cut 3 bases from V and 16 bases from J; bases unmatched to any gene: 8. The CDR3 spells CASSSTGTGGAFF. CDR3 DNA: TGCGCCAGCAGCTCAACCGGGACAGGGGGGGCGTTTTTT.

The chain has TRBV2 and TRBJ2-3; 11 nucleotides line up with TRBD2. J was trimmed by 2 bases and V by 2 bases; bases with no gene match: 6. Germline V gene lookup returns CDR1 SNHLY and CDR2 FYNNEI. The CDR3 loop spans 17 amino acids. CDR3 DNA sequence: TGTGCCAGCAGTGAAATGGTAGCGGGAGGGTCCACAGATACGCAGTATTTT. Its translation is CASSEMVAGGSTDTQYF.